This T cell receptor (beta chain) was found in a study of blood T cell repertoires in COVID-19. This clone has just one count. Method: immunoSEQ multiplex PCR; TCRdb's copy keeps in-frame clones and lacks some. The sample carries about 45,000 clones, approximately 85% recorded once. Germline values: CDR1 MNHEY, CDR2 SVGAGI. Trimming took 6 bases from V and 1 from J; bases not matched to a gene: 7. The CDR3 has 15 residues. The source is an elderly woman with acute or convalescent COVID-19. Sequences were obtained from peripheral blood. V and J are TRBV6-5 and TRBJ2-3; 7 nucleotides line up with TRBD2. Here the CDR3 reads CASRGRGLRTDTQYF. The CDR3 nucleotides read TGTGCCAGCAGGGGGCGGGGGTTACGCACAGATACGCAGTATTTT.